This T cell receptor (beta chain) was retrieved from a study of OX40 agonist ivuxolimab in advanced cancers. In the study overall: Partial responses occurred in Three dose-escalation patients, one with hepatocellular carcinoma and two with cutaneous melanoma. Notes on the study in general: In general, CD8+ T cells held more expanded clones than CD4+ did, on average.

Excluded were patients having autoimmune disease history or systemic immunosuppression. With baseline, cycle 4 day 1, and cycle 7 day 1 as timepoints, blood was sampled. The J segment lost 5 bases and the V segment lost 2 bases, leaving 8 bases of the junction unmatched. The length of the CDR3 is 16 residues. From germline, CDR1 is MNHNS and CDR2 SASEGT. Sequencing was performed with immunoSEQ multiplex PCR; in TCRdb, only in-frame clones are kept and a portion is missing. The sample lists 72,000 or so clones, 89% seen once, with approximately 10% in the top ten. On this clone itself: The antigen remains unidentified.

This TCR derives from an adult with an advanced solid tumor such as melanoma, head and neck, liver or kidney cancer. The rearrangement joins TRBV6-1 to TRBJ1-5; 8 positions agree with TRBD1. The starting material was CD4+ or CD8+ T cells sorted from blood, obtained in a trial of the OX40 agonist ivuxolimab. Here the CDR3 reads CASSELDRVSDQPQHF. CDR3 nucleotides: TGTGCCAGCAGTGAATTGGACAGGGTAAGCGATCAGCCCCAGCATTTT.